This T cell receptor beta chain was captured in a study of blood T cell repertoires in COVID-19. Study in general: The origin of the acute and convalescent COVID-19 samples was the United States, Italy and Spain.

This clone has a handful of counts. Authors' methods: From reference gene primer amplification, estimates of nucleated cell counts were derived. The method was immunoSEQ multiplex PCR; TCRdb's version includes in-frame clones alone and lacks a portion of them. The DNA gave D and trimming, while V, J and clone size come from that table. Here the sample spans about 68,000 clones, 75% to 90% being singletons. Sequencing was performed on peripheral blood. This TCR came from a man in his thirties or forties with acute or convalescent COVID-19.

The CDR3 DNA reads as TGTGCCAGCAGCACGAGGACAGGTATGAACACTGAAGCTTTCTTT. Translated, it gives CASSTRTGMNTEAFF. The genes are TRBV7-2 and TRBJ1-1; 7 nucleotides agree with TRBD1. Germline V gene sequence: CDR1 SGHTA, CDR2 FQGNSA. This CDR3 has 15 amino acids. V shed 5 bases and J 0 bases; nucleotides not matched to a gene: 6.